This T cell receptor beta chain stems from a study of OX40 agonist ivuxolimab in advanced cancers. Study background: Dose-escalation patients were diagnosed with hepatocellular carcinoma, melanoma, renal cell cancer or head and neck cancer.

Clones were read by immunoSEQ multiplex PCR, and TCRdb kept only the in-frame ones, dropping some. Here the sample spans about 64,000 clones, more than 80% being singletons. For this clone: Antigen: not known.

There are 12 residues in the CDR3. Trimming shortened V by 2 bases and J by 1 base, and 3 bases separated the two germline ends. Germline V gives CDR1 SGHDT, CDR2 YYEEEE. Points from the study as a whole: Also showing low normalized T-cell clonal expansion were some of the nonresponders. Relative to CD4+ cells, CD8+ T cells on average had more expanded clones. Clonal expansion by week 6 occurred in CD4+ and CD8+ blood T cells (at 0.1 to 3.0 mg/kg).

The specimen was CD4+ or CD8+ T cells sorted from blood, collected in a trial of the OX40 agonist ivuxolimab. The rearrangement uses TRBV5-6 and TRBJ1-1, with no clear D. The receptor comes from an adult with an advanced solid tumor such as melanoma, head and neck, liver or kidney cancer. CDR3 DNA: TGTGCCAGCAGCTTTTCGAACACTGAAGCTTTCTTT. Encoded protein: CASSFSNTEAFF.